Following are 15 T cell receptor beta chains from one sample sequenced in a study of cytomegalovirus exposure and HLA in healthy donors. Researchers ran the PCR with 60 Vbeta and 13 Jbeta primers. Data came from immunoSEQ multiplex PCR; TCRdb stores just in-frame clones and leaves some out. The table includes about 90,000 clones, roughly 76% detected once. Sequencing was performed on PBMCs. These receptors were obtained from an older woman in good health and CMV-seropositive.

The chain joins TRBV5-6 to TRBJ1-3; perhaps TRBD1 as D (5 bases). The CDR3 length is 14 residues. V was pared by 0 bases and J by 2 bases, with 6 bases between. Germline CDR1 reads SGHDT; CDR2 reads YYEEEE. CDR3 sequence (DNA): TGTGCCAGCAGCTTGGGACAGCCTGGAAACACCATATATTTT. Residues: CASSLGQPGNTIYF.

The rearrangement links TRBV11-1 to TRBJ1-2, with 9 bases that match TRBD1. Germline CDR1 and CDR2: SGHAT and FQDESV (reference sequence). V shed 5 bases and J 0 bases; nucleotides not matched to a gene: 4. CDR3 size: 15 residues. The CDR3 DNA reads as TGTGCCAGCAGCGTTACAGGGGGCGCTAACTATGGCTACACCTTC. This encodes CASSVTGGANYGYTF.

The V and J genes are TRBV4-1 and TRBJ2-5; 9 bases fit TRBD1. V dropped 4 bases and J dropped 4; count of bases not matched to a gene: 10. Germline lookup yields CDR1 MGHRA and CDR2 YSYEKL. The CDR3 contains 16 residues. The CDR3 region is CASSPMGQGFPETQYF. The CDR3 DNA is TGCGCCAGCAGCCCCATGGGACAGGGTTTCCCAGAGACCCAGTACTTC.

The rearrangement uses TRBV30 and TRBJ2-3, with D unresolved. There are 13 residues in the CDR3. The germline V gene has CDR1 GTSNPN and CDR2 SVGIG (reference sequence). V lost 4 bases, J lost 2 bases, and 10 bases lay in between. The chain's CDR3 is CAWILRNTDTQYF. CDR3 nucleotides: TGTGCCTGGATTTTGCGGAACACAGATACGCAGTATTTT.

The gene calls are TRBV7-2 and TRBJ2-5; D is ambiguous. Germline values: CDR1 SGHTA, CDR2 FQGNSA. Between the trimmed V and J ends, which lost 3 bases and 0 bases, there was a span of 11 bases. CDR3 size: 15 residues. The CDR3 here is CASSLHPQYQETQYF. CDR3 sequence (DNA): TGTGCCAGCAGCTTGCATCCGCAGTACCAAGAGACCCAGTACTTC.

This clone was observed a handful of times. Other DNA sequences within the sample encode an identical CDR3. The rearrangement joins TRBV7-9 to TRBJ2-7, with TRBD2 as a possible D gene (5 bases). Germline lookup yields CDR1 SEHNR and CDR2 FQNEAQ (reference sequence). This CDR3 contains 14 residues. V lost 1 base and J 3 bases, leaving 10 bases between the germline ends. This CDR3 is CASSLGTGIYEQYF. CDR3 coding DNA: TGTGCCAGCAGCTTAGGGACGGGGATCTACGAGCAGTACTTC. Complete variable domain (other parts from reference TRBV7-9 and TRBJ2-7): DTGVSQNPRHKITKRGQNVTFRCDPISEHNRLYWYRQTLGQGPEFLTYFQNEAQLEKSRLLSDRFSAERPKGSFSTLEIQRTEQGDSAMYLCASSLGTGIYEQYFGPGTRLTVT.

The chain combines TRBV9 with TRBJ2-7; D may be TRBD1 (5 bases). V was trimmed by 0 bases and J by 0 bases, leaving 7 bases between them. Germline V gene lookup returns CDR1 SGDLS and CDR2 YYNGEE. The CDR3 runs 14 residues. CDR3 loop: CASSVGQSSYEQYF. The CDR3 DNA reads as TGTGCCAGCAGCGTAGGACAGAGCTCCTACGAGCAGTACTTC.

The rearrangement links TRBV18 to TRBJ1-6; D perhaps matches TRBD1 (5 bases). There are 14 residues in the CDR3. Germline V gene sequence: CDR1 KGHSH, CDR2 LQKENI. V was cut by 5 bases and J by 7 bases, with 12 bases left in between. This CDR3 is CASSTDTRNSPLHF. Here the CDR3 DNA reads TGTGCCAGCTCAACGGACACCAGAAATTCACCCCTCCACTTT.

The chain uses TRBV5-5 and TRBJ2-7, with 8 positions matching TRBD2. The CDR3 length is 13 residues. CDR1 and CDR2 from the germline V gene are SGHKS and YYEKEE (reference sequence). V dropped 8 bases and J dropped 6; count of bases not matched to a gene: 10. CDR3 in amino acids: CASSRGGESEQYF. DNA of the CDR3: TGTGCCAGTAGTCGGGGGGGAGAGAGCGAGCAGTACTTC. Full variable domain (remainder filled in from reference TRBV5-5 and TRBJ2-7): DAGVTQSPTHLIKTRGQQVTLRCSPISGHKSVSWYQQVLGQGPQFIFQYYEKEERGRGNFPDRFSARQFPNYSSELNVNALLLGDSALYLCASSRGGESEQYFGPGTRLTVT.

CDR3 in amino acids: CASSDRKGANVLTF. DNA for the CDR3: TGTGCCAGCTCGGACAGGAAAGGGGCCAACGTCCTGACTTTC. J is TRBJ2-6 and V is TRBV6-4; 7 bases fit TRBD1. CDR3 size: 14 residues. Looked up from germline, CDR1 is MRHNA and CDR2 is SNTAGT. With 8 bases clipped from V and 4 bases from J, the junction kept 5 bases outside the gene matches.

This chain connects TRBV11-3 to TRBJ2-1, with D possibly matching TRBD2 (6 bases). V was cut by 0 bases and J by 7 bases, with 13 bases left in between. CDR3 size: 15 residues. Germline V lookup: CDR1 SGHNT, CDR2 YENEEA. The CDR3 protein is CASSLDGAGYNEQFF. DNA for the CDR3: TGTGCCAGCAGCTTAGACGGTGCGGGATATAATGAGCAGTTCTTC.

This rearrangement joins TRBV7-3 to TRBJ1-2; D is unclear. V dropped 1 base and J dropped 0 bases, with 3 bases sitting between them. The CDR3 spans 13 residues. CDR1 and CDR2 from the germline V gene are SGHTA and FQGTGA. CDR3 DNA: TGTGCCAGCAGCTTAAACTCTAACTATGGCTACACCTTC. Residues: CASSLNSNYGYTF.

This rearrangement joins TRBV7-9 to TRBJ2-3; D perhaps matches TRBD1 (5 bases). The CDR3 totals 16 residues. Deletions cut 1 base from V and 2 bases from J, with 13 bases between. Germline loops: CDR1 SEHNR, CDR2 FQNEAQ (reference sequence). The CDR3 DNA sequence: TGTGCCAGCAGCTTAGGGACACTCCTTTCCACAGATACGCAGTATTTT. Amino acid sequence: CASSLGTLLSTDTQYF.

The sample holds a few counts of this clone. This chain's CDR3 is CASSSGRLNTEAFF. The CDR3 DNA sequence: TGTGCCAGTAGTTCCGGGAGGTTGAACACTGAAGCTTTCTTT. This rearrangement joins TRBV19 to TRBJ1-1; no reliable D call. The germline V gene has CDR1 LNHDA and CDR2 SQIVND (reference sequence). Between the trimmed V and J ends, which lost 5 bases and 0 bases, there was a span of 10 bases. The CDR3 covers 14 residues.

The chain uses TRBV5-4 and TRBJ2-2, with D possibly matching TRBD1 (7 bases). The V gene lost 2 bases and the J gene lost 1 base, with 12 bases spanning the gap. The CDR3 consists of 16 residues. Per germline, CDR1 SGHNT and CDR2 YYREEE (reference sequence). The CDR3 reads CASSFRGVGNTGELFF. CDR3 coding DNA: TGTGCCAGCAGCTTCAGGGGGGTAGGGAACACCGGGGAGCTGTTTTTT.